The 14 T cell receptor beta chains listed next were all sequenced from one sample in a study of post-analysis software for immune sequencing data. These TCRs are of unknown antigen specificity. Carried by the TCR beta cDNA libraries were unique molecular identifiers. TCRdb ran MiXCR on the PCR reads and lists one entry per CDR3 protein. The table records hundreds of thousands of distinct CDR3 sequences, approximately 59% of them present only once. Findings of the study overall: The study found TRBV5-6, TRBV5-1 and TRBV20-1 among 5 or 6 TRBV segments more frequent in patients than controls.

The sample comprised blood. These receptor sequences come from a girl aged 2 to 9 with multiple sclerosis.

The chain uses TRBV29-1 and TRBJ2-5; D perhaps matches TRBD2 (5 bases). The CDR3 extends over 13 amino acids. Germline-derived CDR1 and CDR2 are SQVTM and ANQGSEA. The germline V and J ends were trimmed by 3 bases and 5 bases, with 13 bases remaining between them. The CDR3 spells CSVEEASIETQYF. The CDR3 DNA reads TGCAGCGTTGAGGAGGCTAGTATCGAGACCCAGTACTTC.

As DNA, the CDR3 is TGCAGCGTTGGGACCGATGGGGGCACTGAAGCTTTCTTT. Translated: CSVGTDGGTEAFF. This chain connects TRBV29-1 to TRBJ1-1; TRBD1 might be the D (5 bases). This CDR3 region has 13 residues. Trimming pared 4 bases from V and 4 bases from J, leaving 13 bases between. Germline CDR1 SQVTM, CDR2 ANQGSEA. The full variable domain, rest sourced from reference TRBV29-1 and TRBJ1-1, is SAVISQKPSRDICQRGTSLTIQCQVDSQVTMMFWYRQQPGQSLTLIATANQGSEATYESGFVIDKFPISRPNLTFSTLTVSNMSPEDSSIYLCSVGTDGGTEAFFGQGTRLTVV.

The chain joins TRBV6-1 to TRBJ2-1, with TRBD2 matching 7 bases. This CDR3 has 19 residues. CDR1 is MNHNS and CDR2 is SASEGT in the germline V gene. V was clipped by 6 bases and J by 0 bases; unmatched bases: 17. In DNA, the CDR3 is TGTGCCAGCAGCCTCCCGAGGGGAAGCGGGGCCAGCTCCTACAATGAGCAGTTCTTC. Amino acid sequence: CASSLPRGSGASSYNEQFF.

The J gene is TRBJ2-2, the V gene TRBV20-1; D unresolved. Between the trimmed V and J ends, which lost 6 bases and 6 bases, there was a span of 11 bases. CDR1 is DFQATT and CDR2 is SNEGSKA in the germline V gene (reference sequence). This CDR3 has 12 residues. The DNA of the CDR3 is TGCAGTGCAAAAGAAGGGCCCGGGGAGCTGTTTTTT. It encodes CSAKEGPGELFF.

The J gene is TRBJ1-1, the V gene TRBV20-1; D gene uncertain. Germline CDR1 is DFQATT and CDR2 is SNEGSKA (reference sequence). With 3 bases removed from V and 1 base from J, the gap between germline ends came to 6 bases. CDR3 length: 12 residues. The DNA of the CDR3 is TGCAGTGCTAGGGAGAGGAACACTGAAGCTTTCTTT. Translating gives CSARERNTEAFF.

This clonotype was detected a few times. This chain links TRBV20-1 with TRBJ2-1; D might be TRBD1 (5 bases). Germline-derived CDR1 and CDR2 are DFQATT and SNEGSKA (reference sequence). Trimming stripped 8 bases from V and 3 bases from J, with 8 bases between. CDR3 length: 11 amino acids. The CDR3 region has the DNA TGCAGTACAGACAGCTACAATGAGCAGTTCTTC. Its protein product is CSTDSYNEQFF.

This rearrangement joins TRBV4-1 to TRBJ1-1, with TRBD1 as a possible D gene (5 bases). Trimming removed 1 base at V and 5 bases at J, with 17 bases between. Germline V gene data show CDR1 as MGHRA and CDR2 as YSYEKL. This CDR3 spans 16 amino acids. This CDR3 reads CASSQGGWGTQTEAFF. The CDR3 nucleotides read TGCGCCAGCAGCCAAGGGGGGTGGGGGACGCAAACTGAAGCTTTCTTT.

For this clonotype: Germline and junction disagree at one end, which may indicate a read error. The CDR3 nucleotides are TGTGCTAGCAGCTGGTCCTATGGCTACACCTTC. Translating gives CASSWSYGYTF. This chain joins TRBV7-7 and TRBJ1-2; D uncertain. CDR3 length: 11 residues. Per the germline V gene, CDR1 is SSHAT and CDR2 is FNYEAQ (reference sequence).

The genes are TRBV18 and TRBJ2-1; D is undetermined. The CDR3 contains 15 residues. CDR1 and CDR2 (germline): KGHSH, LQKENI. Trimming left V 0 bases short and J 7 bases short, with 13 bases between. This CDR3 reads CASSPPGTGANEQFF. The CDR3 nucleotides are TGTGCCAGCTCACCACCGGGAACTGGAGCTAATGAGCAGTTCTTC.

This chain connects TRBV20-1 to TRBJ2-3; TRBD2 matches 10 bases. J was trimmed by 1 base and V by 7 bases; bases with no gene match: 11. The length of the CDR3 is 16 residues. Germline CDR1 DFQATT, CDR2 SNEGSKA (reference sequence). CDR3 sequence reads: CSGSSGRFVGTDTQYF. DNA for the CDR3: TGCAGTGGATCTAGCGGGAGATTTGTGGGCACAGATACGCAGTATTTT.

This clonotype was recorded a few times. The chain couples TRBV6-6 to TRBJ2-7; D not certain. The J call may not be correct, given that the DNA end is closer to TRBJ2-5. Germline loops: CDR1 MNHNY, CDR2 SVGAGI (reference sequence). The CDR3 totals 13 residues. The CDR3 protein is CASSSGPVETQYF. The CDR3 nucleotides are TGTGCCAGCAGTTCAGGACCGGTCGAGACCCAGTACTTC.

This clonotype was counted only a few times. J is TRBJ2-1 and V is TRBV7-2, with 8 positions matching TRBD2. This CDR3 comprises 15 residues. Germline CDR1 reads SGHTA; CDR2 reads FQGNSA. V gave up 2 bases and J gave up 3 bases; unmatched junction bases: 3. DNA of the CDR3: TGTGCCAGCAGCTTACAGGCGGGGGGCTACAATGAGCAGTTCTTC. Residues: CASSLQAGGYNEQFF.

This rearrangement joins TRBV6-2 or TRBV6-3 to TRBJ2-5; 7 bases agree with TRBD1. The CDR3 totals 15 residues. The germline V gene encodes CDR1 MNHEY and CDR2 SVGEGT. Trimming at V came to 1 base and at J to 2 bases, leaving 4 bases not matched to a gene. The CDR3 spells CASSYLQGIQETQYF. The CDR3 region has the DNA TGTGCCAGCAGTTACTTACAGGGGATACAAGAGACCCAGTACTTC.

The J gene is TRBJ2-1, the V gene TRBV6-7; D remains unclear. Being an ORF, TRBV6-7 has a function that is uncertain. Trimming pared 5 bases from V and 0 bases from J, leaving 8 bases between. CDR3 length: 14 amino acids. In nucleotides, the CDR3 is TGTGCCAGCAGTATAGACCTCTCCTACAATGAGCAGTTCTTC. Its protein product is CASSIDLSYNEQFF.